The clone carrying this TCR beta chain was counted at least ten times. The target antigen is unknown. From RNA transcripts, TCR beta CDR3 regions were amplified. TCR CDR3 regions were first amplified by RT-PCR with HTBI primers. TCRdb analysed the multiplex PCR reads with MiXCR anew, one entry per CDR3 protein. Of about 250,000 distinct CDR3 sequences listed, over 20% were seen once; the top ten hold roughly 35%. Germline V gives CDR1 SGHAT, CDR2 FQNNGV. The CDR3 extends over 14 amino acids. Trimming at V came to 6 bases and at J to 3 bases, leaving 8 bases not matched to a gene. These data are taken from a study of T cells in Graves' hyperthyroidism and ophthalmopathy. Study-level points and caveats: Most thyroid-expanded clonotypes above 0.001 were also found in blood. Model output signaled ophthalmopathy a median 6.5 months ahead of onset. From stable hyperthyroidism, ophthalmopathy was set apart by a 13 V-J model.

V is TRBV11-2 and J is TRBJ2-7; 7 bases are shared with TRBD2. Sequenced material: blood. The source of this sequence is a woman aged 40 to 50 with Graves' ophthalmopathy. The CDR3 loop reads CASSTLARFYEQYF. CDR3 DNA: TGTGCCAGCAGTACACTAGCGCGATTCTACGAGCAGTACTTC.